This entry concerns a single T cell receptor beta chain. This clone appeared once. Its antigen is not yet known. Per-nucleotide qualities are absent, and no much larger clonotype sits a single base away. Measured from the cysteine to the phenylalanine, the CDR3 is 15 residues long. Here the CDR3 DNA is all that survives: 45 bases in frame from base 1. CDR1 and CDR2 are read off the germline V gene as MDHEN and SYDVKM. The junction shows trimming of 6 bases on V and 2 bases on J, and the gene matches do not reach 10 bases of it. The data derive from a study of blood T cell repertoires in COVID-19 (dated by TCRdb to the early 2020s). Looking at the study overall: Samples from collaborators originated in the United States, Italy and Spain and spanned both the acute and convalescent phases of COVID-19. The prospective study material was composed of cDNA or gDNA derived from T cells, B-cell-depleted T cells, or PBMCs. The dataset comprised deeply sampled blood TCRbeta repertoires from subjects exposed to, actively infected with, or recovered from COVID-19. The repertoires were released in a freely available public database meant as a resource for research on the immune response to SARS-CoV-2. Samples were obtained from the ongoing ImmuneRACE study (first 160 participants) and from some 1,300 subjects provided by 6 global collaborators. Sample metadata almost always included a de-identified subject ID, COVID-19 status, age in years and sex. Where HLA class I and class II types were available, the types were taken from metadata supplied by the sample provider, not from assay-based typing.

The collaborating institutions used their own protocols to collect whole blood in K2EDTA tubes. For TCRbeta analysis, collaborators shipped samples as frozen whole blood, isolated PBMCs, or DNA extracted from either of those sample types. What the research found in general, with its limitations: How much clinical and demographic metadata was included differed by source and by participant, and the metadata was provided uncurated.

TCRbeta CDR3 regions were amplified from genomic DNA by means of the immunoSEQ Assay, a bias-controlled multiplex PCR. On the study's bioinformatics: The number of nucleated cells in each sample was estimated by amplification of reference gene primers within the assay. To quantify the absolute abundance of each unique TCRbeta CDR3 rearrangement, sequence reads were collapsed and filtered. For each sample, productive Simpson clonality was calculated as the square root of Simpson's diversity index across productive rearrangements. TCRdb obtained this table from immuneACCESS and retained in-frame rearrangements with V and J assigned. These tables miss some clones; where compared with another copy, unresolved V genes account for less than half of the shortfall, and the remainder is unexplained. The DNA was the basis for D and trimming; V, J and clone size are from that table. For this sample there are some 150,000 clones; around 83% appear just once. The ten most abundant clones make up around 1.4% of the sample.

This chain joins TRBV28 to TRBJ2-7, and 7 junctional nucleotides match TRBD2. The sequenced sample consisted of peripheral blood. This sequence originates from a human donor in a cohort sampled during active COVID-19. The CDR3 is CASSPSGNTPYEQYF. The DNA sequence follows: TGTGCCAGCAGCCCCAGCGGGAATACGCCCTACGAGCAGTACTTC.